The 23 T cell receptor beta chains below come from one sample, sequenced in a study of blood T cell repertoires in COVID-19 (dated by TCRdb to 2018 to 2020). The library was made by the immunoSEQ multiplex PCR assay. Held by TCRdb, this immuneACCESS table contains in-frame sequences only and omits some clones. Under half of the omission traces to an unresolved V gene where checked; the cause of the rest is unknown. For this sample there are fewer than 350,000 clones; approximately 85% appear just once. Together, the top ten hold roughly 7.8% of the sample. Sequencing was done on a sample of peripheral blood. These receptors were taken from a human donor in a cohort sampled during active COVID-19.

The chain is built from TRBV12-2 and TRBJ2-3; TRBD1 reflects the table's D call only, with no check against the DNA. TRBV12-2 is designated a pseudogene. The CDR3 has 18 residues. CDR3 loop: CASRPGTGGRTRTDTQYF. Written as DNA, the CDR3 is TGTGCAAGTCGCCCAGGGACAGGGGGCAGGACTAGGACAGATACGCAGTATTTT.

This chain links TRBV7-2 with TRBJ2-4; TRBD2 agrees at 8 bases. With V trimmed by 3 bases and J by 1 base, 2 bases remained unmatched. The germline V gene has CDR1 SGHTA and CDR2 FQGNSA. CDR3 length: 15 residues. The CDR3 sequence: CASSFGGGAKNIQYF. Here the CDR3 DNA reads TGTGCCAGCAGCTTCGGCGGGGGGGCCAAAAACATTCAGTACTTC.

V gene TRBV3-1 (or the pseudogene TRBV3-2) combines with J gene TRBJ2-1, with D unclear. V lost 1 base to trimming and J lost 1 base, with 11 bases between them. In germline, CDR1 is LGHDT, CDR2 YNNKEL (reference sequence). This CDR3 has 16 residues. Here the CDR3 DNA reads TGTGCCAGCAGCCAAGTTCTACCAAGATCCTACAATGAGCAGTTCTTC. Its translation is CASSQVLPRSYNEQFF.

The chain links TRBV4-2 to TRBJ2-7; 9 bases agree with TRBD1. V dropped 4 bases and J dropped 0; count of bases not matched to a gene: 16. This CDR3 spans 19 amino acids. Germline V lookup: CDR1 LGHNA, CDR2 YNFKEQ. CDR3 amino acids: CASSRGSPTGTGSSYEQYF. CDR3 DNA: TGTGCCAGCAGCCGAGGAAGCCCAACCGGGACAGGGTCCTCCTACGAGCAGTACTTC.

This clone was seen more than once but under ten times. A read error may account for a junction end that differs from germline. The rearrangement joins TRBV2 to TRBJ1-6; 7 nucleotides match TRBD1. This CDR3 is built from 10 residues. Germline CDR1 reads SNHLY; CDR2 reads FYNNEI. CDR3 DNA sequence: TGTGCCAGCAGCGAACAGGGGATCAGGTTT. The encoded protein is CASSEQGIRF.

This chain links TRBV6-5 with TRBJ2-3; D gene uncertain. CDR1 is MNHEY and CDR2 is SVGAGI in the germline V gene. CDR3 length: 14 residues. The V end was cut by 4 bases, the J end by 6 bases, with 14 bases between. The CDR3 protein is CASSSLVPTDTQYF. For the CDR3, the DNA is TGTGCCAGCAGTTCCCTAGTCCCCACCGATACGCAGTATTTT.

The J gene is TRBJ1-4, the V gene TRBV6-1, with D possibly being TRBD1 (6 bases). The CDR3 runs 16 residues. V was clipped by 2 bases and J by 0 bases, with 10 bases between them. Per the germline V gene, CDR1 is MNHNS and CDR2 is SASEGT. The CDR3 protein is CASSERGSSTNEKLFF. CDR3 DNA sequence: TGTGCCAGCAGTGAAAGGGGGTCCTCAACTAATGAAAAACTGTTTTTT.

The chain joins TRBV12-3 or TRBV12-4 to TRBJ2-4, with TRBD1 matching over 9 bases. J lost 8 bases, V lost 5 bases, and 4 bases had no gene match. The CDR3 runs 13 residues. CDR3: CASSPRQGDIQYF. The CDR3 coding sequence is TGTGCCAGCAGTCCAAGACAGGGGGACATTCAGTACTTC.

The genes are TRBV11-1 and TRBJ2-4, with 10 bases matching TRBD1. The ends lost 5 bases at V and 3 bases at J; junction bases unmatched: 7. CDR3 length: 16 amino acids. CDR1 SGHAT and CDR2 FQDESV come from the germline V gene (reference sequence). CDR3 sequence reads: CASSADRGKGKNIQYF. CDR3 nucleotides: TGTGCCAGCAGCGCGGACAGGGGGAAGGGCAAAAACATTCAGTACTTC.

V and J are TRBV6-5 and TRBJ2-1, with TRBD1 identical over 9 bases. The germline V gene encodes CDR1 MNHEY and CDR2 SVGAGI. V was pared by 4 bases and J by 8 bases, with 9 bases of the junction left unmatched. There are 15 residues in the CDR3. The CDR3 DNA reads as TGTGCCAGCAGTTTAGGGGGACAGGGATTATATGAGCAGTTCTTC. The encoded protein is CASSLGGQGLYEQFF.

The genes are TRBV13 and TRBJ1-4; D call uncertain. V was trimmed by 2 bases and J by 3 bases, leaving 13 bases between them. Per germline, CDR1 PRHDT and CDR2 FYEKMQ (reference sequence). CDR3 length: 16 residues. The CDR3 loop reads CASSLNRGGSNEKLFF. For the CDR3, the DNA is TGTGCCAGCAGCTTAAACCGCGGCGGCTCTAATGAAAAACTGTTTTTT.

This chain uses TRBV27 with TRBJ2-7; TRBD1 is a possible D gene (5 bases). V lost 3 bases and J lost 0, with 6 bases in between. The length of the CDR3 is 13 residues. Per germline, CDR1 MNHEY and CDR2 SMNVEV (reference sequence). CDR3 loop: CASSFRASYEQYF. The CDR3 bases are TGTGCCAGCAGTTTCAGGGCCTCCTACGAGCAGTACTTC.

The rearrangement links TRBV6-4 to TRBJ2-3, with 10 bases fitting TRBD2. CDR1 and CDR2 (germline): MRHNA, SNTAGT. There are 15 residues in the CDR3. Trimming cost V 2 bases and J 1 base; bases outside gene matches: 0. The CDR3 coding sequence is TGTGCCAGCAGTGACACTAGCGGGGGCACAGATACGCAGTATTTT. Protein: CASSDTSGGTDTQYF.

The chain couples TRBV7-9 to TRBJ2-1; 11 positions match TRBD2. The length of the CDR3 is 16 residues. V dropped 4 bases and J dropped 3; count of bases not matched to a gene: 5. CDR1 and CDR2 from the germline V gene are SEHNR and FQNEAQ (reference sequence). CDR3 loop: CASSSLAGGNYNEQFF. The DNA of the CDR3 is TGTGCCAGCAGCTCTCTAGCGGGGGGTAACTACAATGAGCAGTTCTTC.

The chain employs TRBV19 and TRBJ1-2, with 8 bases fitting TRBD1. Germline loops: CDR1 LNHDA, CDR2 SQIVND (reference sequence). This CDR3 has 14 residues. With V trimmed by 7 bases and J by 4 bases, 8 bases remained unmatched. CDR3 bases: TGTGCCAGTACGACAGGGGCGATTCTCTATGGCTACACCTTC. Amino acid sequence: CASTTGAILYGYTF.

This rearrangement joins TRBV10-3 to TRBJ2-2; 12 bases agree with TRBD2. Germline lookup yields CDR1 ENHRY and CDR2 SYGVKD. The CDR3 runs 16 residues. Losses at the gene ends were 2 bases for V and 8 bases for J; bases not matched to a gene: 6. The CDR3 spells CAISETSGGSKGELFF. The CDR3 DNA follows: TGTGCCATCAGTGAGACTAGCGGGGGGTCTAAGGGGGAGCTGTTTTTT.

CDR3 nucleotides: TGTGCCAGCAGCGACCACGGCGGGGGGTCAGATACGCAGTATTTT. Translated, it gives CASSDHGGGSDTQYF. The chain is built from TRBV3-1 (or the pseudogene TRBV3-2) and TRBJ2-3; 8 nucleotides match TRBD2. The CDR3 is 15 amino acids. Looked up from germline, CDR1 is LGHDT and CDR2 is YNNKEL (reference sequence). V shed 5 bases, J shed 4 bases, and the junction held 8 bases outside the gene matches.

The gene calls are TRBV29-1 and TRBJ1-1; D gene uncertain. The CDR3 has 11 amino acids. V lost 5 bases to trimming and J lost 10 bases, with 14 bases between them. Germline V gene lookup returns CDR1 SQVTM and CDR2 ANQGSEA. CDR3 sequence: CSVRETPVAFF. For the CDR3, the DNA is TGCAGCGTTCGGGAAACGCCGGTAGCTTTCTTT.

The CDR3 DNA follows: TGTGCCACCAGTGATTTGGGGCCTAGCGGGGTGGATGAGCAGTTCTTC. This encodes CATSDLGPSGVDEQFF. The chain uses TRBV24-1 and TRBJ2-1, with TRBD2 identical over 9 bases. J was trimmed by 8 bases and V by 0 bases; bases with no gene match: 7. The CDR3 runs 16 residues. CDR1 is KGHDR, CDR2 SFDVKD, per germline.

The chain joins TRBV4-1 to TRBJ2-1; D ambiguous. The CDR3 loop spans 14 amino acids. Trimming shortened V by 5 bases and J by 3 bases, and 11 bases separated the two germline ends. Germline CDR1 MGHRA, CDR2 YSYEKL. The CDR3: CASSYSANYNEQFF. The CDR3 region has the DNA TGCGCCAGCAGCTACTCTGCGAACTACAATGAGCAGTTCTTC.

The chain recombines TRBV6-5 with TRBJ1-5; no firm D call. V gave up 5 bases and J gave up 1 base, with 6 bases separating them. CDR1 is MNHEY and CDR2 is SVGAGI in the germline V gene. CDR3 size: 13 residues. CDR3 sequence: CASSRGSNQPQHF. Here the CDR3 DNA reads TGTGCCAGCAGTCGGGGAAGCAATCAGCCCCAGCATTTT.

This CDR3 is CASSLNPGIMNTEAFF. The CDR3 nucleotides read TGTGCCAGCAGCTTAAATCCCGGGATTATGAACACTGAAGCTTTCTTT. V is TRBV7-3 and J is TRBJ1-1; unclear D gene. CDR1 and CDR2 (germline): SGHTA, FQGTGA. Trimming shortened V by 1 base and J by 0 bases, and 12 bases separated the two germline ends. The CDR3 is 16 amino acids.

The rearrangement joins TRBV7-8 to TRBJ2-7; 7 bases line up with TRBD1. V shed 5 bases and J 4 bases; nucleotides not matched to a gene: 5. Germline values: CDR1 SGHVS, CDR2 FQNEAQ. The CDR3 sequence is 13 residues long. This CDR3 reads CASSARQGYEQYF. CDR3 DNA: TGTGCCAGCAGCGCCCGACAGGGTTACGAGCAGTACTTC.